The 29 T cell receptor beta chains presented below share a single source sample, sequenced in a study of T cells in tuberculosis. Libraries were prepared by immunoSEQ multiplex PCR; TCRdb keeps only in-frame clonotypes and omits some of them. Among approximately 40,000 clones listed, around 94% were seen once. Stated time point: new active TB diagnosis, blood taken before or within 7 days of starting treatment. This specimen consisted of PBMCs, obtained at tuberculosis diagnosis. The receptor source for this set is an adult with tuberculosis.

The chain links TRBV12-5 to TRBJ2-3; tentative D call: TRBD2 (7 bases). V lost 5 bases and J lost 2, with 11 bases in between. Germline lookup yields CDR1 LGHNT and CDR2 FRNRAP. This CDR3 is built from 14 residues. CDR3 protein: CASGRGADTDTQYF. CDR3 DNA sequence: TGTGCTAGTGGTCGGGGGGCCGACACAGATACGCAGTATTTT.

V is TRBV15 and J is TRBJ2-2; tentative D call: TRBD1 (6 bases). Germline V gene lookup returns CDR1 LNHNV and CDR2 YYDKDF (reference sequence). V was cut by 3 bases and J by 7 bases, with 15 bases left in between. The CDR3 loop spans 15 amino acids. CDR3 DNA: TGTGCCACCAGCAGTAACCTAGGGGGTCTCGGGGAGCTGTTTTTT. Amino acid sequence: CATSSNLGGLGELFF.

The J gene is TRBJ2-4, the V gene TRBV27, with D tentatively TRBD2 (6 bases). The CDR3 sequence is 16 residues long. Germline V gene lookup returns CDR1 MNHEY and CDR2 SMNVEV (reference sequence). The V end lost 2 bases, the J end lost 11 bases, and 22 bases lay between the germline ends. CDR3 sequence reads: CASSLSGWSDGKVQYF. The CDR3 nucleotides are TGTGCCAGCAGTTTAAGCGGGTGGTCGGACGGAAAAGTTCAGTACTTC.

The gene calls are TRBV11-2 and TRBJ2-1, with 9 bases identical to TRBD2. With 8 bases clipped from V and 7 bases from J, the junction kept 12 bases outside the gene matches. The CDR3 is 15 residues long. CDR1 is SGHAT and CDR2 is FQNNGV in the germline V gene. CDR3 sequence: CASARQAGGPNEQFF. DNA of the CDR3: TGTGCCAGCGCCCGACAGGCGGGGGGGCCTAATGAGCAGTTCTTC.

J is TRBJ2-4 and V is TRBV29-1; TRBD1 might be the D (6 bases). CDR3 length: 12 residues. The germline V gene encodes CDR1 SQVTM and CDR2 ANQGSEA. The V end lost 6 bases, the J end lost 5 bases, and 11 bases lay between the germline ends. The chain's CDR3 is CSVSTGENIQYF. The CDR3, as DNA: TGCAGCGTCTCGACAGGAGAAAACATTCAGTACTTC.

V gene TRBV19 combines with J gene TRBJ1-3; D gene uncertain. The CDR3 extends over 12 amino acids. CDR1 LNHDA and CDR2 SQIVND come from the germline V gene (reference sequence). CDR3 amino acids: CVTANSGNTIYF. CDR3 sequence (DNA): TGTGTAACAGCCAACTCTGGAAACACCATATATTTT.

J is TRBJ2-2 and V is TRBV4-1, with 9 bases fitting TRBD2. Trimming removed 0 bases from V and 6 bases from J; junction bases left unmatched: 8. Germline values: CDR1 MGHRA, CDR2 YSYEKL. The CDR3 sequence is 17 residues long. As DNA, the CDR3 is TGCGCCAGCAGCCAAGATAAGGCGGGGGGGCCGGCCGGGGAGCTGTTTTTT. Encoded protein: CASSQDKAGGPAGELFF.

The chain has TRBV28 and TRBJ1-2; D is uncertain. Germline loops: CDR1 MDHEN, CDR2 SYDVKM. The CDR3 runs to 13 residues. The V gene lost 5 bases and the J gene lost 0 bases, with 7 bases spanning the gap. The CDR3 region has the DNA TGTGCCAGCAGTCTAACAGCTAACTATGGCTACACCTTC. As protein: CASSLTANYGYTF.

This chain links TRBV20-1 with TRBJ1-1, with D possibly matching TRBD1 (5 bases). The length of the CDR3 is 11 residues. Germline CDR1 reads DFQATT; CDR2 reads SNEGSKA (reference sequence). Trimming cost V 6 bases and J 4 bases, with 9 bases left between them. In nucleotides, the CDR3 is TGCAGTGCCCGCAGGGTCACTGAAGCTTTCTTT. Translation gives CSARRVTEAFF.

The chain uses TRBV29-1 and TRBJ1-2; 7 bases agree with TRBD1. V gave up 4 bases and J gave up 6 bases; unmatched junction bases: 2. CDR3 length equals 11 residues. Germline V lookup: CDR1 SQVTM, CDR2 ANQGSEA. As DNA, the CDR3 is TGCAGCGTTGTCAGGGGGAATGGCTACACCTTC. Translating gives CSVVRGNGYTF. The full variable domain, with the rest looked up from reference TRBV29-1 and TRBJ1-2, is SAVISQKPSRDICQRGTSLTIQCQVDSQVTMMFWYRQQPGQSLTLIATANQGSEATYESGFVIDKFPISRPNLTFSTLTVSNMSPEDSSIYLCSVVRGNGYTFGSGTRLTVV.

This CDR3 is CASSPGGTGVQPQHF. The CDR3, as DNA: TGTGCCAGCTCACCGGGCGGGACAGGGGTTCAGCCCCAGCATTTT. This chain links TRBV18 with TRBJ1-5; 10 nucleotides match TRBD1. Germline trimming cut 3 bases from V and 6 bases from J; bases unmatched to any gene: 5. Per germline, CDR1 KGHSH and CDR2 LQKENI. The CDR3 length is 15 residues. The full variable domain, rest sourced from reference TRBV18 and TRBJ1-5, is NAGVMQNPRHLVRRRGQEARLRCSPMKGHSHVYWYRQLPEEGLKFMVYLQKENIIDESGMPKERFSAEFPKEGPSILRIQQVVRGDSAAYFCASSPGGTGVQPQHFGDGTRLSIL.

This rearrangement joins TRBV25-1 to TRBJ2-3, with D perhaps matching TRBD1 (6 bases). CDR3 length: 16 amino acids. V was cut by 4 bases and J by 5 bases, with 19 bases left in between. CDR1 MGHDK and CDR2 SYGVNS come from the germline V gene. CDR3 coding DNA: TGTGCCAGCAGTGTCTCGAGGCGTCAGGGGATAGATACGCAGTATTTT. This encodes CASSVSRRQGIDTQYF.

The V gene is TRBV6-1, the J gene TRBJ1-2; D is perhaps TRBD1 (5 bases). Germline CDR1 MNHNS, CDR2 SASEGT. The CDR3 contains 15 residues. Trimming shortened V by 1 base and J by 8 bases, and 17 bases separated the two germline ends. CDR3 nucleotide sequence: TGTGCCAGCAGTGAAGTAAGGAGGGGCCCGAAGGGCTACACCTTC. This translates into CASSEVRRGPKGYTF.

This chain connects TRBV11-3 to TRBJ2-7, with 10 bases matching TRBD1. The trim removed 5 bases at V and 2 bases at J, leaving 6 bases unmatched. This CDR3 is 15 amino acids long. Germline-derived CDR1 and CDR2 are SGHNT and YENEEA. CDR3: CASSPGQGRTYEQYF. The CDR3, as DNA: TGTGCCAGCAGCCCGGGACAGGGGAGGACCTACGAGCAGTACTTC.

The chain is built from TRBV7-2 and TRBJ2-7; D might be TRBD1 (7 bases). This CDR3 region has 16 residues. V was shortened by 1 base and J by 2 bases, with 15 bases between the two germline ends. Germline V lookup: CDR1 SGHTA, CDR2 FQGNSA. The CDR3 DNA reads TGTGCCAGCAGCTTAGTAGTGACAGGGAGGCCCTACGAGCAGTACTTC. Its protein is CASSLVVTGRPYEQYF.

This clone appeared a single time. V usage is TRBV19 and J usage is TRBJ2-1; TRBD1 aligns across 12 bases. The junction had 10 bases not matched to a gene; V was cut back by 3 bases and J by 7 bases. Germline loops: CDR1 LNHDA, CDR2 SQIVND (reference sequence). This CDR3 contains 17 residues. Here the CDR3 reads CASSMGTGGAWWNEQFF. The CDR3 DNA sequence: TGTGCCAGTAGTATGGGGACAGGGGGCGCGTGGTGGAATGAGCAGTTCTTC.

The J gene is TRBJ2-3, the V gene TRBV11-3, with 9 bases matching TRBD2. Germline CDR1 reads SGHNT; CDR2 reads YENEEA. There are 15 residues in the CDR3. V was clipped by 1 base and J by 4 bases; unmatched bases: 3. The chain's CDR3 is CASSLAAGGPDTQYF. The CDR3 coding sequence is TGTGCCAGCAGCTTAGCAGCGGGGGGCCCAGATACGCAGTATTTT.

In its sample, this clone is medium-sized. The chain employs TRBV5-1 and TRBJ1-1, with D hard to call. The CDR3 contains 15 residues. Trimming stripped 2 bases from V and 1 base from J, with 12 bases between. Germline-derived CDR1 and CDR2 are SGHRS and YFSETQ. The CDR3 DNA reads TGCGCCAGCAGCTTCTTAGACACGCAGAACACTGAAGCTTTCTTT. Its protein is CASSFLDTQNTEAFF.

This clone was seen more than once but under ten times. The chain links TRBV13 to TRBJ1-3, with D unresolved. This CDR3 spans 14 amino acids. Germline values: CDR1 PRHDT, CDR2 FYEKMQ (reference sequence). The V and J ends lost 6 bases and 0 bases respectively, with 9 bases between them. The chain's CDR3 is CASSYKSSGNTIYF. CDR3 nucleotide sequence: TGTGCCAGCAGTTATAAGAGCTCTGGAAACACCATATATTTT.

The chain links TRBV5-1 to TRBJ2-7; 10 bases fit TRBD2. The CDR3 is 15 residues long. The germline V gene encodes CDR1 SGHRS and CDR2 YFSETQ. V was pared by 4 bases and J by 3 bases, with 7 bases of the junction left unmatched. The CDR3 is CASSAASGGIYEQYF. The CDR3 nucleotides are TGCGCCAGCAGCGCCGCTAGCGGGGGAATCTACGAGCAGTACTTC. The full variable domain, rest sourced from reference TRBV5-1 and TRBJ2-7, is KAGVTQTPRYLIKTRGQQVTLSCSPISGHRSVSWYQQTPGQGLQFLFEYFSETQRNKGNFPGRFSGRQFSNSRSEMNVSTLELGDSALYLCASSAASGGIYEQYFGPGTRLTVT.

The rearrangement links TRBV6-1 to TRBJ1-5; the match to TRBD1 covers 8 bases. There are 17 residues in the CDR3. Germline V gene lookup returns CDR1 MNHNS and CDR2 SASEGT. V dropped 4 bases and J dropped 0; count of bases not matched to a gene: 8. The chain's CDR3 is CASSAQGARRSNQPQHF. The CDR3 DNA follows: TGTGCCAGCAGTGCGCAGGGGGCACGGCGTAGCAATCAGCCCCAGCATTTT.

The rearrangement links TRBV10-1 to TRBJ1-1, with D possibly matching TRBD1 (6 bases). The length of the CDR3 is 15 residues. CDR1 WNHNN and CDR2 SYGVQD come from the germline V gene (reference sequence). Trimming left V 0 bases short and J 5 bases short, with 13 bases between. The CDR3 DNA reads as TGCGCCAGCAGTGAGTCGCAGGGGAAGGGAACTGAAGCTTTCTTT. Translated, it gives CASSESQGKGTEAFF.

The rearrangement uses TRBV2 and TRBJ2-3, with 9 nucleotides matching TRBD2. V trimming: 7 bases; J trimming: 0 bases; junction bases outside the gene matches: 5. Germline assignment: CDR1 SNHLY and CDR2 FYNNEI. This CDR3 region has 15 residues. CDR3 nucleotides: TGTGCCAGCATTGGCGGGGGGGGGAGCACAGATACGCAGTATTTT. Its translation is CASIGGGGSTDTQYF.

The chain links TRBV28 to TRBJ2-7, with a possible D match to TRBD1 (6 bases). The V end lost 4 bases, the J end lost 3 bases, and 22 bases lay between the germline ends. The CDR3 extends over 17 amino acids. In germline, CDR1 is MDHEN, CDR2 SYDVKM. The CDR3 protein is CASSSYGSRGIDYEQYF. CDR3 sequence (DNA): TGTGCCAGCAGTTCCTATGGGAGCAGGGGCATTGACTACGAGCAGTACTTC.

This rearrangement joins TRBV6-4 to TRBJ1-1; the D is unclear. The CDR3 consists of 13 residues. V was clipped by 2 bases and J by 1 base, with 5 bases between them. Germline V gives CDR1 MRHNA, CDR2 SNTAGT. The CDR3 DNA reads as TGTGCCAGCAGTGACGCGGCGAACACTGAAGCTTTCTTT. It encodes CASSDAANTEAFF.

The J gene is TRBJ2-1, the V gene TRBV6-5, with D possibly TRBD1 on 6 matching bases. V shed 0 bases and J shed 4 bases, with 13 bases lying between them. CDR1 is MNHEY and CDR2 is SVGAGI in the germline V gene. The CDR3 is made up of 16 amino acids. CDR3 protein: CASSYSGTGTYNEQFF. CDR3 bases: TGTGCCAGCAGTTACTCAGGAACTGGGACATACAATGAGCAGTTCTTC.

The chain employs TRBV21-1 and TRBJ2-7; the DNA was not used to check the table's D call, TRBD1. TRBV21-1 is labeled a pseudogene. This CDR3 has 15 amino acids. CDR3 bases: TGTGCCAGCAGCAAAGCGTTGGGACAGGGTTACGAGCAGTACTTC. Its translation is CASSKALGQGYEQYF.

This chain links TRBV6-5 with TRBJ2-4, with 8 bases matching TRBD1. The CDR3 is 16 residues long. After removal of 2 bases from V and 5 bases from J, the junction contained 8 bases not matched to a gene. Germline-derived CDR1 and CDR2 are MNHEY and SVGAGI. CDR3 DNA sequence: TGTGCCAGCAGTTACCCCGGCCCAGGGGGCCAAAACATTCAGTACTTC. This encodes CASSYPGPGGQNIQYF.

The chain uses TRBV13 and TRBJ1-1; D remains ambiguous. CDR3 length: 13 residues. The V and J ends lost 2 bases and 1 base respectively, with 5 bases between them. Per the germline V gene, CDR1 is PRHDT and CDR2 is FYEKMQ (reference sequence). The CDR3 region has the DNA TGTGCCAGCAGCTTACCCCAGAACACTGAAGCTTTCTTT. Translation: CASSLPQNTEAFF.